What follows describes a single T cell receptor beta chain. This clonotype has more than one count but fewer than ten. The antigen it binds to is not known. No quality values exist for individual bases; no much larger clone is one base distant. This sample was taken from a study of blood T cells in healthy people across ages (dated by TCRdb to between 2014 and 2016). About the full investigation: Template switching captured roughly one uniquely barcoded TCR beta cDNA molecule per two T cells in model experiments. To track age-related changes in TCR beta repertoire diversity, the study relied on deep sequencing normalized with unique cDNA molecular identifiers. Four age groups were formed from the donors: young (average around 15 years), middle-aged (approximately 39), aged (about 68) and long-lived (more than 75). To avoid experimental bias, donors of different ages were randomly spread across the sequencing lanes. Two additional independent replicas of 1 million unique cDNA reads from the same blood draw were analyzed for two donors (one aged 18 to 30 and one aged 80 or older).

The receptor library was made with 5' RACE. The sequencing machine was an Illumina HiSeq 2500. The second PCR ran for roughly 7 to 12 cycles and used a J-beta primer mix along with a sample-barcoded 5' primer. Each TCR beta cDNA molecule received a unique molecular identifier from a template-switch 5' adaptor carrying 12 random nucleotides. Each sample yielded at least 3 million CDR3-containing paired-end reads. First-strand cDNA synthesis was performed from all RNA using the Mint cDNA synthesis kit, with priming by a TRBC-specific oligonucleotide. Following uracil-DNA glycosylase treatment, all cDNA underwent a first 18-cycle PCR with the universal primers M1SS and BC2_uni_R. As for the original processing: For normalization, 1 million high-quality reads, each with a distinct molecular identifier, were randomly selected from each sample. Instead of being binned into consensus sequences, reads with shared molecular identifiers were discarded. MiTCR, set to a Q25 quality threshold and the strictest error-elimination algorithm, was used for CDR3 identification, clonotype clustering and error correction. A nonparametric unseen species model using Euler transformation provided a lower-bound estimate of total TCR beta diversity. Using fastp at Q25 and MiXCR, TCRdb reprocessed the public reads and kept productive beta chains. Identical CDR3 protein sequences are pooled into one entry, listed with their most common genes and DNA. TCRdb's processing, not the authors', yielded these V and J calls. This sample lists roughly 1.7 million distinct CDR3 sequences; about 35% were detected once. Jointly, the top ten make up approximately 11% of the sample.

The approximately 39 donors, aged about 6 to 100 years, were systemically healthy Caucasian individuals from Russia. Approximately 10 milliliters of peripheral blood were collected from each donor into EDTA-treated Vacutainer tubes. Ficoll-Paque density-gradient centrifugation was used to isolate PBMCs, with at least 6 million per sample. Total RNA was extracted from PBMCs with Trizol reagent, with at least 6 micrograms obtained per sample. For every donor, flow cytometry on a PBMC aliquot measured the percentage of naive CD45RAhigh/CD27high T cells. General conclusions and limits of the study: Total diversity estimates from one million sequenced T cells were considered lower bounds and underestimates. Because profiling used bulk unsorted PBMCs, naive and antigen-experienced compartments could not be compared conclusively. Compared with the aged group, the long-lived group had more naive CD4+ T cells, fewer expanded clones and increased TCR diversity, suggesting age selection. Observed TCR beta diversity correlated strongly with the percentage of naive T cells measured by flow cytometry. Observed TCR beta diversity per million T cells fell roughly linearly with age, and a significant reduction was already apparent by age roughly 40. Because the CMV infection status of the donors was unknown, age-related changes in expanded clonotypes may potentially have been confounded.

V and J are trimmed by 4 bases and 3 bases, and the gene matches miss 10 bases of the junction. From the germline V gene (reference sequence), CDR1 is SEHNR and CDR2 is FQNEAQ. The CDR3 sequence holds 17 residues, the cysteine and phenylalanine included. The kept DNA is CDR3 alone, 51 bases in frame from the first base. The origin of this receptor is a woman between 25 and 40 years old in good health. Rearrangement joined TRBV7-9 to TRBJ2-7, with TRBD1 matching 12 junction bases. Sequenced: blood. The DNA reads as follows: TGTGCCAGCAGCTCCCGGGACAGGGGGCTAAGAAGCTACGAGCAGTACTTC. Its protein is CASSSRDRGLRSYEQYF.